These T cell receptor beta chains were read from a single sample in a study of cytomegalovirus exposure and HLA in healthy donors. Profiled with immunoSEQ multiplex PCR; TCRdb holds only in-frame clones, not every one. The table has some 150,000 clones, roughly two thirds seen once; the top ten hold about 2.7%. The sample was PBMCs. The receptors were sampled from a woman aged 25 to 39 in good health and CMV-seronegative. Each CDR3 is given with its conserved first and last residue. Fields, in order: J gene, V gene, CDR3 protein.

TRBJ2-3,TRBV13,CASSRTADTQYF
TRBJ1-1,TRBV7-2,CASSSLDRGGTEAFF
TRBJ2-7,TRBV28,CASSPAGGYEQYF
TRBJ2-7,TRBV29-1,CSVELAGGLSEQYF
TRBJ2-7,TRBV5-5,CASSLDFYFSYEQYF
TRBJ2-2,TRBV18,CASSPYGQGNTGELFF
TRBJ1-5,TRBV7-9,CASRPLGQEDQPQHF
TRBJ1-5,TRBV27,CASSLGPGAYNQPQHF
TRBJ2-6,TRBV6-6,CASSYGTVSGANVLTF
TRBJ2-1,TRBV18,CASSPMTGTYNEQFF